The table lists the clone carrying this T cell receptor (beta chain) with a count of one. In the original processing: Amplifying reference gene primers gave estimates of nucleated cell counts. Method: immunoSEQ multiplex PCR; TCRdb's copy keeps in-frame clones and lacks some. That table gives V, J and clone size, and the DNA gave D and trimming. The sample lists over 45,000 clones; approximately 84% were seen once. This record belongs to a study of blood T cell repertoires in COVID-19. Turning to the study itself: There were acute and convalescent COVID-19 samples, and they came from the United States, Italy and Spain.

V trimming: 6 bases; J trimming: 6 bases; junction bases outside the gene matches: 5. Germline CDR1 and CDR2: SNHLY and FYNNEI. The CDR3 has 14 amino acids. The TCR was taken from a man between 65 and 80 years old with active COVID-19. This chain uses TRBV2 with TRBJ1-4; 9 bases agree with TRBD1. Sequencing was carried out using peripheral blood. CDR3 sequence: CASSDGTGYEKLFF. DNA for the CDR3: TGTGCCAGCAGCGACGGGACAGGGTATGAAAAACTGTTTTTT.